This T cell receptor (beta chain) was sequenced in a study of PD-1 blockade in classical Hodgkin lymphoma. Whole-study findings and limits: Any patient who commenced nivolumab under 1 year after ASCT was excluded. The study reported lower baseline TCR diversity in newly diagnosed patients than in healthy donors.

Clones were sequenced by immunoSEQ multiplex PCR, and TCRdb holds only the in-frame ones, with some missing. The repertoire has approximately 13,000 clones, around 90% of them found once; the top ten carry about 20%. About this clone: The antigen is undetermined. With only one base between it and a far larger clone, this is likely a read error.

The patients all showed relapse after autologous stem cell transplantation, while their brentuximab vedotin exposure varied. In germline, CDR1 is LGHNA, CDR2 YNFKEQ. There are 14 residues in the CDR3. The chain couples TRBV4-2 to TRBJ2-1; D is perhaps TRBD1 (5 bases). The sample in question was peripheral blood mononuclear cells (PBMCs), obtained at baseline. The clonotype comes from a human donor with classical Hodgkin lymphoma. The CDR3 spells CASSPLTVDNGQFF. CDR3 in DNA: TGTGCCAGCAGCCCCTTGACTGTGGACAATGGGCAGTTCTTC.